This T cell receptor beta chain was identified during a study of T cell responses to AZD1222 COVID-19 vaccine. V dropped 3 bases and J dropped 4 bases, with 16 bases sitting between them. The CDR3 runs to 16 residues. CDR1 and CDR2 from the germline V gene are KGHSH and LQKENI. General observations from the study: It should be noted that donors were predominantly white British and more often female, and clonal diversity was possibly underestimated. Only five or six AZD1222 recipients were seropositive at baseline. Vaccine-related CD4 TCRs covered spike, predominating at 160-218 and 743-854.

Produced via immunoSEQ multiplex PCR; TCRdb's table is partial and in-frame only. The profile covers 110,000 to 150,000 clones, with approximately 92% appearing a single time and about 3.5% taken by the ten largest. To note about this clone: Its target is not known.

Sequences were derived from peripheral blood, sampled 28 days after the second AZD1222 dose. The receptor comes from an adult who received the AZD1222 COVID-19 vaccine. The rearrangement links TRBV18 to TRBJ1-3; maybe TRBD1 (6 bases). CDR3 nucleotide sequence: TGTGCCAGCTCACCCTCTCAGGGGTTCGGCGGAAACACCATATATTTT. Translation: CASSPSQGFGGNTIYF.